This T cell receptor beta chain originates from a study of T cells in Graves' hyperthyroidism and ophthalmopathy. The V end was cut by 5 bases, the J end by 0 bases, with 10 bases between. Germline CDR1 SGHAT, CDR2 FQNNGV. The CDR3 has 15 amino acids. This clonotype was seen more than once but under ten times. Its antigen remains unidentified. TCR beta CDR3 regions were amplified from RNA. Using the HTBI primer set, a first-round RT-PCR was run on the TCR CDR3. From the multiplex PCR reads, TCRdb called clonotypes with MiXCR, one entry per CDR3 protein. The table includes over 250,000 distinct CDR3 sequences, 20% to 25% detected once. The blood was taken when hyperthyroidism was first diagnosed, before any ophthalmopathy symptoms showed up. Points from the study as a whole: Blood shared most expanded thyroid clonotypes above 0.001. Progression to ophthalmopathy was predicted a median of roughly seven months early.

Source material: blood. The chain joins TRBV11-2 to TRBJ1-4; D is undetermined. This clonotype was obtained from a man in his forties with Graves' hyperthyroidism that later progressed to Graves' ophthalmopathy. Here the CDR3 DNA reads TGTGCCAGCAGCCGGAAACTCTCAACTAATGAAAAACTGTTTTTT. Translation: CASSRKLSTNEKLFF.